The 31 T cell receptor beta chains below were found in one sample sequenced in a study of technical replicates of blood from a handful of donors (dated by TCRdb to between 2016 and 2019). Libraries came from the immunoSEQ multiplex PCR assay. TCRdb mirrors the immuneACCESS table, restricted to in-frame sequences. Some clones are absent from its copies; in checked studies, under half trace to an unresolved V gene, and the reason for the others is unknown. This sample holds fewer than 75,000 clones; roughly 93% were observed only once. Of the sample, 0.2% to 0.3% falls within the top ten clones. Sequencing input: T cells isolated from PBMCs. These receptors were obtained from a human donor in good health.

The V and J genes are TRBV11-2 and TRBJ2-7; a weak D match, TRBD1 (5 bases). This CDR3 is 14 amino acids long. Per germline, CDR1 SGHAT and CDR2 FQNNGV. V was shortened by 5 bases and J by 2 bases, with 13 bases between the two germline ends. The CDR3 sequence: CASSPGLGPYEQYF. Written as DNA, the CDR3 is TGTGCCAGCAGCCCAGGGCTTGGCCCCTACGAGCAGTACTTC.

The count of this clone is one. The J gene is TRBJ2-1, the V gene TRBV11-2, with 11 nucleotides matching TRBD2. Germline V gives CDR1 SGHAT, CDR2 FQNNGV. The CDR3 loop spans 16 amino acids. With V trimmed by 4 bases and J by 4 bases, 6 bases remained unmatched. The CDR3 protein is CASSSTRLAGYNEQFF. In DNA, the CDR3 is TGTGCCAGCAGCTCAACCAGACTAGCGGGGTACAATGAGCAGTTCTTC.

For the CDR3, the DNA is TGTGCCAGCGGGACAATTGAAGCTTTCTTT. Translated: CASGTIEAFF. The rearrangement joins TRBV6-1 to TRBJ1-1; D perhaps matches TRBD1 (6 bases). Trimming left V 8 bases short and J 7 bases short, with 8 bases between. The CDR3 spans 10 residues. Germline V gene data show CDR1 as MNHNS and CDR2 as SASEGT.

The rearrangement uses TRBV21-1 and TRBJ2-7; whether TRBD1, the table's D call, matches the DNA was not checked. TRBV21-1 is labeled a pseudogene. The CDR3 extends over 16 amino acids. CDR3 coding DNA: TGTGCCAGCAGCAAGTACCCACGACACAGGGCCTACGAGCAGTACTTC. This sequence encodes CASSKYPRHRAYEQYF.

CDR3 protein: CASSPIATSNEQFF. CDR3 sequence (DNA): TGTGCCAGCAGCCCTATCGCGACTAGTAATGAGCAGTTCTTC. This chain connects TRBV11-3 to TRBJ2-1; possible D gene TRBD2, 6 bases. V gave up 5 bases and J gave up 7 bases, with 15 bases separating them. The CDR3 sequence is 14 residues long. Germline assignment: CDR1 SGHNT and CDR2 YENEEA.

This clone was recorded only once. The chain is built from TRBV6-1 and TRBJ1-5; no firm D call. CDR3 length equals 13 residues. Trimming pared 4 bases from V and 6 bases from J, leaving 10 bases between. Germline V gene lookup returns CDR1 MNHNS and CDR2 SASEGT. The chain's CDR3 is CASSGGGLQPQHF. The CDR3 DNA sequence: TGTGCCAGCAGTGGTGGAGGACTTCAGCCCCAGCATTTT.

V gene TRBV10-1 combines with J gene TRBJ2-3; 10 bases fit TRBD2. Trimming at V came to 6 bases and at J to 2 bases, leaving 5 bases not matched to a gene. Germline lookup yields CDR1 WNHNN and CDR2 SYGVQD (reference sequence). This CDR3 contains 15 residues. The CDR3 DNA reads TGCGCCAGCAGAGCGGGGGGGTCATCCACAGATACGCAGTATTTT. This encodes CASRAGGSSTDTQYF.

The chain has TRBV19 and TRBJ2-1, with 7 bases fitting TRBD2. The V gene's germline CDR1 is LNHDA and CDR2 SQIVND (reference sequence). Trimming removed 1 base from V and 7 bases from J; junction bases left unmatched: 7. The CDR3 extends over 15 amino acids. CDR3 region: CASSIVVGRRNEQFF. DNA of the CDR3: TGTGCCAGTAGTATAGTGGTCGGGAGGCGGAATGAGCAGTTCTTC.

The chain links TRBV7-2 to TRBJ1-1, with D hard to call. V lost 1 base, J lost 5 bases, and 11 bases lay in between. The length of the CDR3 is 14 residues. CDR1 is SGHTA, CDR2 FQGNSA, per germline. The CDR3 region has the DNA TGTGCCAGCAGCTTAGTGGCCGGGTATACTGAAGCTTTCTTT. This sequence encodes CASSLVAGYTEAFF.

The count of this clone is one. J is TRBJ2-1 and V is TRBV4-1; TRBD2 aligns across 7 bases. V gave up 3 bases and J gave up 6 bases; unmatched junction bases: 11. Germline V gene sequence: CDR1 MGHRA, CDR2 YSYEKL. CDR3 length equals 16 residues. The CDR3 DNA is TGCGCCAGCAGCCATTCCACGGACGGGAGGCTCAATGAGCAGTTCTTC. Translated: CASSHSTDGRLNEQFF.

In the case of this clone: One end of the junction is discordant with germline, which a read error may explain. The rearrangement uses TRBV7-7 and TRBJ2-1, with a weak D call TRBD2 (6 bases). The CDR3 sequence is 14 residues long. Germline V gene sequence: CDR1 SSHAT, CDR2 FNYEAQ (reference sequence). The CDR3, as DNA: TGTGCTAGCAGCCCGGGACTCTCCTACAATGAGCAGTTCTTC. Its protein is CASSPGLSYNEQFF.

V usage is TRBV11-3 and J usage is TRBJ2-1; 9 bases are shared with TRBD1. V was pared by 6 bases and J by 5 bases, with 11 bases of the junction left unmatched. This CDR3 has 16 amino acids. Germline-derived CDR1 and CDR2 are SGHNT and YENEEA. Written as DNA, the CDR3 is TGTGCCAGCAGGTTAACCGGGACAGGGCACGACAATGAGCAGTTCTTC. The encoded protein is CASRLTGTGHDNEQFF.

The chain couples TRBV11-3 to TRBJ2-7; no firm D call. This CDR3 has 12 residues. V lost 4 bases and J lost 7, with 11 bases in between. Per germline, CDR1 SGHNT and CDR2 YENEEA. CDR3 amino acids: CASSSRSEEQYF. DNA for the CDR3: TGTGCCAGCAGCTCCAGGTCGGAAGAGCAGTACTTC.

The table lists this clone with a few counts. V gene TRBV30 combines with J gene TRBJ1-1; D is unclear. Germline V gene lookup returns CDR1 GTSNPN and CDR2 SVGIG (reference sequence). Trimming stripped 2 bases from V and 1 base from J, with 8 bases between. The CDR3 runs 13 residues. In nucleotides, the CDR3 is TGTGCCTGGAGTCCAGACTCGAACACTGAAGCTTTCTTT. Translating it yields CAWSPDSNTEAFF. Drawing the rest from reference TRBV30 and TRBJ1-1, the complete variable domain is SQTIHQWPATLVQPVGSPLSLECTVEGTSNPNLYWYRQAAGRGLQLLFYSVGIGQISSEVPQNLSASRPQDRQFILSSKKLLLSDSGFYLCAWSPDSNTEAFFGQGTRLTVV.

The rearrangement links TRBV2 to TRBJ2-1, with 12 bases fitting TRBD2. The V gene's germline CDR1 is SNHLY and CDR2 FYNNEI. This CDR3 comprises 17 residues. Trimming cost V 6 bases and J 1 base; bases outside gene matches: 7. The DNA for the CDR3 is TGTGCCAGCAGGCTACGACTAGCGGGAGAGTCCTACAATGAGCAGTTCTTC. Translating gives CASRLRLAGESYNEQFF. Drawing the rest from reference TRBV2 and TRBJ2-1, the complete variable domain is EPEVTQTPSHQVTQMGQEVILRCVPISNHLYFYWYRQILGQKVEFLVSFYNNEISEKSEIFDDQFSVERPDGSNFTLKIRSTKLEDSAMYFCASRLRLAGESYNEQFFGPGTRLTVL.

The chain uses TRBV29-1 and TRBJ2-7; TRBD1 matches 9 bases. Germline CDR1 reads SQVTM; CDR2 reads ANQGSEA. CDR3 length: 12 residues. V lost 7 bases and J lost 6; bases outside the gene matches: 7. DNA of the CDR3: TGCAGCGGGGGACAGGGAAGGAGCGAGCAGTACTTC. Protein sequence: CSGGQGRSEQYF.

The J gene is TRBJ1-2, the V gene TRBV7-2; possibly TRBD1 for D (6 bases). This CDR3 comprises 14 residues. Germline CDR1 is SGHTA and CDR2 is FQGNSA. The V and J ends lost 4 bases and 8 bases respectively, with 17 bases between them. CDR3 loop: CASSWMVGARGYTF. The CDR3 DNA reads as TGTGCCAGCAGCTGGATGGTGGGGGCGCGGGGCTACACCTTC. Looking up the rest from reference TRBV7-2 and TRBJ1-2 gives the full variable domain: GAGVSQSPSNKVTEKGKDVELRCDPISGHTALYWYRQSLGQGLEFLIYFQGNSAPDKSGLPSDRFSAERTGGSVSTLTIQRTQQEDSAVYLCASSWMVGARGYTFGSGTRLTVV.

The genes are TRBV6-5 and TRBJ2-5; a possible D gene is TRBD2 (6 bases). This CDR3 spans 16 amino acids. Germline CDR1 is MNHEY and CDR2 is SVGAGI. Trimming stripped 2 bases from V and 2 bases from J, with 15 bases between. Written as DNA, the CDR3 is TGTGCCAGCAGTTACGAGTCCCAACGGGGGCAAGAGACCCAGTACTTC. It yields the protein CASSYESQRGQETQYF.

The rearrangement joins TRBV5-1 to TRBJ2-7; perhaps TRBD2 as D (6 bases). The CDR3 has 14 amino acids. Trimming removed 4 bases from V and 6 bases from J, with 17 bases in between. Looked up from germline, CDR1 is SGHRS and CDR2 is YFSETQ. For the CDR3, the DNA is TGCGCCAGCAGCCCGCTGGGACTGCGTGGCGAGCAGTACTTC. Its translation: CASSPLGLRGEQYF.

The V call is TRBV5-6, the J call TRBJ1-2; TRBD1 aligns across 7 bases. Trimming cost V 2 bases and J 7 bases; bases outside gene matches: 8. The CDR3 has 14 residues. The germline V gene encodes CDR1 SGHDT and CDR2 YYEEEE. The CDR3 spells CASSFNTGVGGYTF. The CDR3 bases are TGTGCCAGCAGCTTTAATACAGGGGTAGGTGGCTACACCTTC.

The CDR3 region is CASSLYPGLAGAGSTDTQYF. The CDR3 coding sequence is TGTGCCAGCAGTTTATACCCGGGACTAGCGGGAGCGGGTAGCACAGATACGCAGTATTTT. The rearrangement uses TRBV28 and TRBJ2-3, with 14 bases that match TRBD2. V lost 1 base, J lost 0 bases, and 9 bases stayed unmatched. The CDR3 has 20 residues. Per the germline V gene, CDR1 is MDHEN and CDR2 is SYDVKM.

The V and J genes are TRBV6-1 and TRBJ2-7; maybe TRBD1 (6 bases). The CDR3 is 15 amino acids. V dropped 1 base and J dropped 3 bases, with 13 bases sitting between them. Germline values: CDR1 MNHNS, CDR2 SASEGT. CDR3 in amino acids: CASSEVGGGGYEQYF. CDR3 coding DNA: TGTGCCAGCAGTGAAGTTGGTGGGGGCGGCTACGAGCAGTACTTC.

The CDR3 nucleotides read TGTGCCAGCAGCATCGACTATCAGCCCCAGCATTTT. This translates into CASSIDYQPQHF. The J gene is TRBJ1-5, the V gene TRBV7-9; no clear D gene. V shed 5 bases and J shed 5 bases, with 7 bases lying between them. The CDR3 contains 12 residues. Germline lookup yields CDR1 SEHNR and CDR2 FQNEAQ (reference sequence).

This chain connects TRBV6-5 to TRBJ1-1, with D hard to call. The ends were cut back, 7 bases at V and 4 bases at J, with 7 bases in the middle. Germline V lookup: CDR1 MNHEY, CDR2 SVGAGI. The CDR3 totals 11 residues. The CDR3 region is CASKGGTEAFF. The CDR3 bases are TGTGCCAGCAAGGGAGGCACTGAAGCTTTCTTT.

The chain is built from TRBV10-3 and TRBJ2-7; 7 nucleotides align to TRBD1. This CDR3 comprises 13 residues. V was pared by 10 bases and J by 3 bases, with 9 bases of the junction left unmatched. Germline values: CDR1 ENHRY, CDR2 SYGVKD. The CDR3 DNA reads as TGTGCCACCCATTCCCGGGACAGCTACGAGCAGTACTTC. Translated: CATHSRDSYEQYF.

In the case of this clone: Different DNA sequences within this sample yield the same CDR3. The gene calls are TRBV6-5 and TRBJ2-7, with 9 bases aligning to TRBD1. The CDR3 has 15 residues. Germline CDR1 MNHEY, CDR2 SVGAGI. V lost 0 bases to trimming and J lost 5 bases; unmatched junction nucleotides: 5. CDR3 residues: CASSYSPGTGNEQYF. DNA for the CDR3: TGTGCCAGCAGTTACTCTCCCGGGACAGGGAACGAGCAGTACTTC.

The rearrangement joins TRBV4-2 to TRBJ2-3; the D gene is possibly TRBD2 (7 bases). V was shortened by 6 bases and J by 0 bases, with 16 bases between the two germline ends. The CDR3 sequence is 16 residues long. Looked up from germline, CDR1 is LGHNA and CDR2 is YNFKEQ. The CDR3 bases are TGTGCCAGCAGGGGGGGGCCGGGGACTAGCACAGATACGCAGTATTTT. Translation: CASRGGPGTSTDTQYF.

The chain has TRBV7-6 and TRBJ2-3; 13 bases map to TRBD2. Unmatched junction bases numbered 7, after V lost 1 base and J lost 6 bases. This CDR3 is built from 17 residues. Germline V gene sequence: CDR1 SGHVS, CDR2 FNYEAQ. CDR3 in amino acids: CASSLVTSGRAWDTQYF. The CDR3 nucleotides are TGTGCCAGCAGCTTAGTCACTAGCGGGAGGGCCTGGGATACGCAGTATTTT.

V and J are TRBV25-1 and TRBJ2-4; possibly TRBD2 for D (6 bases). The V gene's germline CDR1 is MGHDK and CDR2 SYGVNS. Trimming shortened V by 1 base and J by 0 bases, and 10 bases separated the two germline ends. CDR3 length: 16 residues. The CDR3 here is CASSELEGLAKNIQYF. The CDR3 nucleotides read TGTGCCAGCAGTGAATTGGAGGGACTAGCCAAAAACATTCAGTACTTC.

The rearrangement links TRBV9 to TRBJ2-5; perhaps TRBD2 as D (6 bases). Germline CDR1 is SGDLS and CDR2 is YYNGEE. This CDR3 is built from 15 residues. Trimming removed 0 bases from V and 2 bases from J, with 11 bases in between. CDR3 residues: CASSVGGRQQETQYF. In DNA form, the CDR3 reads TGTGCCAGCAGCGTAGGGGGGAGGCAGCAAGAGACCCAGTACTTC.

This clone has a single count. The chain uses TRBV5-4 and TRBJ1-2, with D possibly TRBD1 on 6 matching bases. Trimming took 10 bases from V and 7 from J, leaving 17 bases between them. Germline V gives CDR1 SGHNT, CDR2 YYREEE (reference sequence). The CDR3 spans 12 residues. In nucleotides, the CDR3 is TGTGCCGAGTCGGGGGGCGCGGGTGGCTACACCTTC. Residues: CAESGGAGGYTF. Full variable domain (missing parts from reference TRBV5-4 and TRBJ1-2): ETGVTQSPTHLIKTRGQQVTLRCSSQSGHNTVSWYQQALGQGPQFIFQYYREEENGRGNFPPRFSGLQFPNYSSELNVNALELDDSALYLCAESGGAGGYTFGSGTRLTVV.